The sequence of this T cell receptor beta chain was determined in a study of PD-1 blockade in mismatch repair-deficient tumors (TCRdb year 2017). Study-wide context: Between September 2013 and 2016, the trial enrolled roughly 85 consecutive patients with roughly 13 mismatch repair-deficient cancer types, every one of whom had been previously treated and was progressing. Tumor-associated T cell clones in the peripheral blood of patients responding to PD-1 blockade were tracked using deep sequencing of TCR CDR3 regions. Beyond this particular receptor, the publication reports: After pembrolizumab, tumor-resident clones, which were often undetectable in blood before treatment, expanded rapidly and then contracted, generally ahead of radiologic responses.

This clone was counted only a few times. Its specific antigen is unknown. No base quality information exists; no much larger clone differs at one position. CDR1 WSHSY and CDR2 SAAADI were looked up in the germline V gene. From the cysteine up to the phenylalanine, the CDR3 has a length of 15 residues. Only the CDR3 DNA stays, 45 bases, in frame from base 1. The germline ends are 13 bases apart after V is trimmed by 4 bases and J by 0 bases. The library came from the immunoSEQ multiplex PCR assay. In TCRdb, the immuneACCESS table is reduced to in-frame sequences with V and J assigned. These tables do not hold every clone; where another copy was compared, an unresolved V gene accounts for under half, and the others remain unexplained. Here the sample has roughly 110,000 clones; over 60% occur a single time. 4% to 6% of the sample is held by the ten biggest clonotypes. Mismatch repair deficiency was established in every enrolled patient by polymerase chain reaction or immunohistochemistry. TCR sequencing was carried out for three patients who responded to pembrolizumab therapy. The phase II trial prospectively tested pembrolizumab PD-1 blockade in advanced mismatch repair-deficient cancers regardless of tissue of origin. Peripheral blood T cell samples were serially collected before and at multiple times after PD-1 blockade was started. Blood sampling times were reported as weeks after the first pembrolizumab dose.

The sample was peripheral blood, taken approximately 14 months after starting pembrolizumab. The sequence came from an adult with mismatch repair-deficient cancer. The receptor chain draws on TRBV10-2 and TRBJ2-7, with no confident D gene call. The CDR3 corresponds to CASSGAPLSSYEQYF. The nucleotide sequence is TGCGCCAGCAGTGGGGCACCTCTGAGCTCCTACGAGCAGTACTTC.